These T cell receptor beta chains were read from a single sample in a study of blood T cell repertoires in COVID-19. Produced via immunoSEQ multiplex PCR; TCRdb's table is partial and in-frame only. The data show over 150,000 clones, with about 85% seen just once and over 0.55% held by the top ten. The sample consisted of peripheral blood. Source of these receptors: a man aged 55 to 70 with COVID-19, enrolled during active disease. CDR3s include the opening cysteine and the closing phenylalanine or tryptophan. Fields, in order: J gene, clone size, V gene, D gene, CDR3 protein, CDR3 DNA. The D gene is left open where the match is weak. Clone size is stated in some rows and not others, as once, few, many or a class when expanded.

J gene: TRBJ2-1
clone size: .
V gene: TRBV4-3
D gene: TRBD2
CDR3 protein: CASSQDWASGGTYNEQFF
CDR3 DNA: TGCGCCAGCAGCCAAGATTGGGCTAGCGGGGGGACCTACAATGAGCAGTTCTTC

J gene: TRBJ1-2
clone size: .
V gene: TRBV6-5
D gene: .
CDR3 protein: CASSYGLERTGDGYTF
CDR3 DNA: TGTGCCAGCAGTTACGGCTTAGAGAGGACTGGGGATGGCTACACCTTC

J gene: TRBJ2-1
clone size: .
V gene: TRBV19
D gene: TRBD1
CDR3 protein: CASTTDRYNEQFF
CDR3 DNA: TGTGCCAGTACCACGGACAGGTACAATGAGCAGTTCTTC

J gene: TRBJ2-3
clone size: .
V gene: TRBV15
D gene: .
CDR3 protein: CATSRGGDTDTQYF
CDR3 DNA: TGTGCCACCAGCAGAGGCGGGGACACAGATACGCAGTATTTT

J gene: TRBJ1-1
clone size: .
V gene: TRBV28
D gene: .
CDR3 protein: CASSLKGGAEAFF
CDR3 DNA: TGTGCCAGCAGTTTAAAGGGGGGGGCTGAAGCTTTCTTT

J gene: TRBJ1-1
clone size: .
V gene: TRBV18
D gene: .
CDR3 protein: CASSPPTRLVNQAFF
CDR3 DNA: TGTGCCAGCTCACCACCGACCCGACTCGTAAACCAAGCTTTCTTT

J gene: TRBJ1-3
clone size: .
V gene: TRBV30
D gene: .
CDR3 protein: CAWKTGVSSGNTIYF
CDR3 DNA: TGTGCCTGGAAGACAGGAGTGAGCTCTGGAAACACCATATATTTT

J gene: TRBJ1-1
clone size: .
V gene: TRBV7-2
D gene: .
CDR3 protein: CASSPGQLNTEAFF
CDR3 DNA: TGTGCCAGCAGCCCAGGACAGTTGAACACTGAAGCTTTCTTT

J gene: TRBJ1-6
clone size: .
V gene: TRBV5-1
D gene: .
CDR3 protein: CASSLGSTTSYNSPLHF
CDR3 DNA: TGCGCCAGCAGCTTGGGTAGTACCACCTCCTATAATTCACCCCTCCACTTT

J gene: TRBJ2-5
clone size: .
V gene: TRBV4-2
D gene: .
CDR3 protein: CASSQGPETQYF
CDR3 DNA: TGTGCCAGCAGCCAAGGGCCAGAGACCCAGTACTTC

J gene: TRBJ1-2
clone size: .
V gene: TRBV4-2
D gene: TRBD1
CDR3 protein: CASSQEQGAIGYTF
CDR3 DNA: TGTGCCAGCAGCCAAGAACAGGGGGCAATTGGCTACACCTTC

J gene: TRBJ1-2
clone size: .
V gene: TRBV6-5
D gene: .
CDR3 protein: CASTIPQGTYGYTF
CDR3 DNA: TGTGCCAGCACCATACCCCAGGGAACCTATGGCTACACCTTC

J gene: TRBJ1-2
clone size: once
V gene: TRBV12-3/TRBV12-4
D gene: .
CDR3 protein: CASSPQGPYGYTF
CDR3 DNA: TGTGCCAGCAGTCCTCAGGGCCCCTATGGCTACACCTTC

J gene: TRBJ1-5
clone size: .
V gene: TRBV15
D gene: TRBD1
CDR3 protein: CATSRDGTASNQPQHF
CDR3 DNA: TGTGCCACCAGCAGAGATGGGACAGCTAGCAATCAGCCCCAGCATTTT

J gene: TRBJ1-2
clone size: .
V gene: TRBV9
D gene: TRBD1
CDR3 protein: CASSVSPTGQEGYTF
CDR3 DNA: TGTGCCAGCAGCGTAAGCCCGACAGGGCAAGAGGGCTACACCTTC

J gene: TRBJ2-1
clone size: .
V gene: TRBV7-2
D gene: TRBD2
CDR3 protein: CASSSPSGRRFF
CDR3 DNA: TGTGCCAGCAGCTCTCCTAGCGGGAGGAGGTTCTTC

J gene: TRBJ1-6
clone size: .
V gene: TRBV19
D gene: .
CDR3 protein: CASSMREGNSPLHF
CDR3 DNA: TGTGCCAGTAGTATGAGGGAGGGTAATTCACCCCTCCACTTT

J gene: TRBJ2-2
clone size: .
V gene: TRBV18
D gene: TRBD2
CDR3 protein: CASSSGLAGPGTGELFF
CDR3 DNA: TGTGCCAGCTCATCGGGACTAGCGGGACCGGGCACCGGGGAGCTGTTTTTT

J gene: TRBJ1-2
clone size: .
V gene: TRBV6-5
D gene: TRBD1
CDR3 protein: CASSDRDRGHGYTF
CDR3 DNA: TGTGCCAGCAGCGACCGGGACAGGGGGCATGGCTACACCTTC

J gene: TRBJ2-1
clone size: .
V gene: TRBV10-3
D gene: TRBD1
CDR3 protein: CAIRDRGLYNEQFF
CDR3 DNA: TGTGCCATCAGGGACAGGGGGCTCTACAATGAGCAGTTCTTC

J gene: TRBJ2-3
clone size: .
V gene: TRBV15
D gene: TRBD2
CDR3 protein: CATSRERMAGGPDTQYF
CDR3 DNA: TGTGCCACCAGCAGAGAAAGGATGGCGGGGGGGCCTGATACGCAGTATTTT

J gene: TRBJ2-3
clone size: .
V gene: TRBV18
D gene: TRBD1
CDR3 protein: CASSPGQGAVWPQYF
CDR3 DNA: TGTGCCAGCTCACCCGGACAGGGGGCCGTTTGGCCGCAGTATTTT

J gene: TRBJ1-2
clone size: .
V gene: TRBV7-2
D gene: .
CDR3 protein: CASSKTGSGMYGYTF
CDR3 DNA: TGTGCCAGCAGCAAAACAGGTAGTGGGATGTATGGCTACACCTTC

J gene: TRBJ1-1
clone size: .
V gene: TRBV18
D gene: TRBD1
CDR3 protein: CASSNRGLTEAFF
CDR3 DNA: TGTGCCAGCTCAAACAGGGGGCTTACTGAAGCTTTCTTT

J gene: TRBJ1-5
clone size: .
V gene: TRBV19
D gene: .
CDR3 protein: CASNQGLYRPQHF
CDR3 DNA: TGTGCCAGTAATCAGGGCTTATATCGGCCCCAGCATTTT

J gene: TRBJ1-2
clone size: .
V gene: TRBV7-2
D gene: .
CDR3 protein: CASSLVLTGSGYGYTF
CDR3 DNA: TGTGCCAGCAGCTTAGTATTAACAGGGAGTGGCTATGGCTACACCTTC

J gene: TRBJ2-7
clone size: .
V gene: TRBV3-1/TRBV3-2
D gene: .
CDR3 protein: CASSQDSGLTYEQYF
CDR3 DNA: TGTGCCAGCAGCCAAGATAGCGGACTCACCTACGAGCAGTACTTC

J gene: TRBJ2-6
clone size: .
V gene: TRBV27
D gene: .
CDR3 protein: CASSLTHGSGANVLTF
CDR3 DNA: TGTGCCAGCAGTCTAACTCATGGCTCTGGGGCCAACGTCCTGACTTTC

J gene: TRBJ1-2
clone size: .
V gene: TRBV12-3/TRBV12-4
D gene: .
CDR3 protein: CASSSNSNYGYTF
CDR3 DNA: TGTGCCAGCAGTTCGAACAGTAACTATGGCTACACCTTC

J gene: TRBJ1-1
clone size: .
V gene: TRBV3-1/TRBV3-2
D gene: TRBD1
CDR3 protein: CASSRPGQYEAFF
CDR3 DNA: TGTGCCAGCAGCCGCCCGGGACAGTATGAAGCTTTCTTT

J gene: TRBJ2-7
clone size: few
V gene: TRBV5-4
D gene: TRBD2
CDR3 protein: CASSVGLAGGAYEQYF
CDR3 DNA: TGTGCCAGCAGCGTGGGACTAGCGGGAGGGGCATACGAGCAGTACTTC

J gene: TRBJ2-1
clone size: .
V gene: TRBV18
D gene: TRBD2
CDR3 protein: CASSPLGLAGDRGRNEQFF
CDR3 DNA: TGTGCCAGCTCACCGCTCGGACTAGCGGGAGATAGGGGAAGGAATGAGCAGTTCTTC

J gene: TRBJ2-1
clone size: .
V gene: TRBV21-1
D gene: .
CDR3 protein: CASSKGQLRNNEQFF
CDR3 DNA: TGTGCCAGCAGCAAAGGACAGCTGAGAAACAATGAGCAGTTCTTC

J gene: TRBJ2-7
clone size: .
V gene: TRBV5-1
D gene: .
CDR3 protein: CASSLNRVSEQYF
CDR3 DNA: TGCGCCAGCAGCCTAAACAGGGTATCCGAGCAGTACTTC

J gene: TRBJ2-5
clone size: .
V gene: TRBV5-1
D gene: .
CDR3 protein: CASSVQGWGFRETQYF
CDR3 DNA: TGCGCCAGCAGTGTTCAGGGGTGGGGATTTCGAGAGACCCAGTACTTC

J gene: TRBJ2-1
clone size: .
V gene: TRBV28
D gene: TRBD1
CDR3 protein: CASRPRDRGRTPLNEQFF
CDR3 DNA: TGTGCCAGCAGACCCCGGGACAGGGGCCGCACCCCACTCAATGAGCAGTTCTTC

J gene: TRBJ2-2
clone size: .
V gene: TRBV27
D gene: .
CDR3 protein: CASKVAANTGELFF
CDR3 DNA: TGTGCCAGCAAAGTAGCGGCGAACACCGGGGAGCTGTTTTTT

J gene: TRBJ1-4
clone size: .
V gene: TRBV27
D gene: .
CDR3 protein: CASSFRLTGYEKLFF
CDR3 DNA: TGTGCCAGCAGTTTTCGCCTGACAGGTTATGAAAAACTGTTTTTT

J gene: TRBJ2-5
clone size: once
V gene: TRBV7-2
D gene: .
CDR3 protein: CASSFTGRQETQYF
CDR3 DNA: TGTGCCAGCAGCTTCACAGGTCGACAAGAGACCCAGTACTTC

J gene: TRBJ2-7
clone size: .
V gene: TRBV6-4
D gene: .
CDR3 protein: CASSTVAYEQYF
CDR3 DNA: TGTGCCAGCAGCACAGTTGCCTACGAGCAGTACTTC

J gene: TRBJ2-1
clone size: .
V gene: TRBV5-1
D gene: TRBD2
CDR3 protein: CASSLGLAGGPDNEQFF
CDR3 DNA: TGCGCCAGCAGCTTGGGACTAGCGGGGGGGCCCGACAATGAGCAGTTCTTC

J gene: TRBJ1-1
clone size: .
V gene: TRBV29-1
D gene: .
CDR3 protein: CSVGGGPPGNTEAFF
CDR3 DNA: TGCAGCGTTGGGGGGGGGCCCCCGGGGAACACTGAAGCTTTCTTT

J gene: TRBJ2-2
clone size: .
V gene: TRBV10-3
D gene: .
CDR3 protein: CATTDGMQNTGELFF
CDR3 DNA: TGTGCCACCACAGACGGAATGCAGAACACCGGGGAGCTGTTTTTT

J gene: TRBJ1-4
clone size: .
V gene: TRBV4-2
D gene: TRBD1
CDR3 protein: CASSQMGQGNNEKLFF
CDR3 DNA: TGTGCCAGCAGCCAGATGGGACAGGGGAATAATGAAAAACTGTTTTTT

J gene: TRBJ2-1
clone size: .
V gene: TRBV3-1/TRBV3-2
D gene: TRBD2
CDR3 protein: CASSQVGLVNNEQFF
CDR3 DNA: TGTGCCAGCAGCCAAGTTGGACTAGTAAACAATGAGCAGTTCTTC

J gene: TRBJ1-2
clone size: .
V gene: TRBV28
D gene: .
CDR3 protein: CASSFGAYGYTF
CDR3 DNA: TGTGCCAGCAGTTTCGGTGCGTATGGCTACACCTTC

J gene: TRBJ2-1
clone size: .
V gene: TRBV7-9
D gene: .
CDR3 protein: CASSLAGSNEQFF
CDR3 DNA: TGTGCCAGCAGCTTAGCGGGCTCAAATGAGCAGTTCTTC

J gene: TRBJ1-4
clone size: .
V gene: TRBV18
D gene: .
CDR3 protein: CASSSKVVATNEKLFF
CDR3 DNA: TGTGCCAGCTCCTCAAAAGTAGTTGCAACTAATGAAAAACTGTTTTTT

J gene: TRBJ1-5
clone size: once
V gene: TRBV18
D gene: TRBD1
CDR3 protein: CASSRGQGHQPQHF
CDR3 DNA: TGTGCCAGCTCCCGGGGACAGGGGCATCAGCCCCAGCATTTT

J gene: TRBJ1-1
clone size: once
V gene: TRBV29-1
D gene: TRBD1
CDR3 protein: CSAVRQGTNTEAFF
CDR3 DNA: TGCAGCGCCGTTCGACAGGGAACGAACACTGAAGCTTTCTTT

J gene: TRBJ1-5
clone size: few
V gene: TRBV7-2
D gene: .
CDR3 protein: CASSLALQGRQPQHF
CDR3 DNA: TGTGCCAGCAGCTTAGCGCTCCAGGGGCGTCAGCCCCAGCATTTT

J gene: TRBJ1-2
clone size: .
V gene: TRBV30
D gene: TRBD1
CDR3 protein: CAWGTGGLNYGYTF
CDR3 DNA: TGTGCCTGGGGGACAGGGGGGTTAAACTATGGCTACACCTTC

J gene: TRBJ1-3
clone size: .
V gene: TRBV7-2
D gene: TRBD1
CDR3 protein: CASSPPGTGGNTIYF
CDR3 DNA: TGTGCCAGCAGCCCACCCGGGACAGGGGGAAACACCATATATTTT

J gene: TRBJ2-5
clone size: .
V gene: TRBV5-1
D gene: TRBD1
CDR3 protein: CASSLVATGVETQYF
CDR3 DNA: TGCGCCAGCAGCTTGGTGGCGACAGGGGTAGAGACCCAGTACTTC

J gene: TRBJ2-2
clone size: few
V gene: TRBV7-3
D gene: TRBD1
CDR3 protein: CASSLTGGAYTGELFF
CDR3 DNA: TGTGCCAGCAGCTTGACAGGGGGCGCGTACACCGGGGAGCTGTTTTTT